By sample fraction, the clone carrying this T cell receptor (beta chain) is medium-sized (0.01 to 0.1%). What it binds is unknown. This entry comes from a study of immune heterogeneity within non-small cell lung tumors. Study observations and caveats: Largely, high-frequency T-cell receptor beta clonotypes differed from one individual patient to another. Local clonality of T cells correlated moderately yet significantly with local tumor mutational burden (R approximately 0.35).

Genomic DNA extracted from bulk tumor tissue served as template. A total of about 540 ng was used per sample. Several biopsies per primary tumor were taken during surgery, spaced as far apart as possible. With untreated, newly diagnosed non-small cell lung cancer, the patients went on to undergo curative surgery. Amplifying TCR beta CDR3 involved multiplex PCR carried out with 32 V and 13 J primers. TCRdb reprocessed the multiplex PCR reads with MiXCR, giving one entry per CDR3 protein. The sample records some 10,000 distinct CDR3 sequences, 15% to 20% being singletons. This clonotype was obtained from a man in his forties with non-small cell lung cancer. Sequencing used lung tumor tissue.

CDR3 nucleotides: TGTGCCAGCAGCCAGGACTCCCTGTGGCAGGCCGTTAGCTCCTACGAGCAGTACTTC. Protein product: CASSQDSLWQAVSSYEQYF. V and J are TRBV5-8 and TRBJ2-7; maybe TRBD2 (5 bases). CDR1 SGHTS and CDR2 YDEGEE come from the germline V gene. Between the trimmed V and J ends, which lost 4 bases and 0 bases, there was a span of 26 bases. This CDR3 spans 19 amino acids.